The rows below give T cell receptor beta chains drawn from one sample of a study of cytomegalovirus exposure and HLA in healthy donors. The assay was immunoSEQ multiplex PCR, and TCRdb's table has in-frame clones only and misses some. The sample contains around 160,000 clones, around 80% of which appear only once. The specimen was PBMCs. These receptors came from a human donor in good health. The CDR3 runs from the conserved cysteine through the conserved F or W. D genes are given only for firm matches. A row's size may be missing; if present it is once, few, many or a size class.

clone_size j_call v_call d_call cdr3_nt cdr3_aa
few TRBJ1-4 TRBV4-1 - TGCGCCAGCAGCCAAGGAGGGACAGAAAAACTGTTTTTT CASSQGGTEKLFF
- TRBJ1-6 TRBV4-2 TRBD1 TGTGCCAGCAGCCAAGAAACAGGGGATTCACCCCTCCACTTT CASSQETGDSPLHF
- TRBJ1-2 TRBV28 - TGTGCCAGCACCCCTCGGGGGAAAAGCACCTATGGCTACACCTTC CASTPRGKSTYGYTF
- TRBJ2-5 TRBV2 - TGTGCCAGCAGTGAGCAGGGGGAGACCCAGTACTTC CASSEQGETQYF
- TRBJ1-5 TRBV19 TRBD1 TGTGCAACTAGGGGGACAGGGGCCCACCCCCAGCATTTT CATRGTGAHPQHF
few TRBJ1-1 TRBV25-1 - TGTGCCAGCTCCCGGGGGGTAGAAACTGAAGCTTTCTTT CASSRGVETEAFF
once TRBJ2-7 TRBV6-5 - TGTGCCAGCAGTTACACTCGCTATTCCTCCTACGAGCAGTACTTC CASSYTRYSSYEQYF
- TRBJ1-3 TRBV15 - TGTGCCACCAGCAGCCAGGGGCAATCTGGAAACACCATATATTTT CATSSQGQSGNTIYF
- TRBJ2-3 TRBV4-1 - TGCGCCAGCAGCCAAGGGGGGCGGGGGTTTGGTACAGATACGCAGTATTTT CASSQGGRGFGTDTQYF
- TRBJ1-1 TRBV5-1 TRBD1 TGCGCCAGCAGCTTGATGGCACAGGGGGCCGTGGACACTGAAGCTTTCTTT CASSLMAQGAVDTEAFF
- TRBJ1-1 TRBV5-1 TRBD1 TGCGCCAGCAGCTTGGCGATCGGGCAGGGGGCGCCTGAAGCTTTCTTT CASSLAIGQGAPEAFF
- TRBJ1-2 TRBV6-1 - TGTGCCAGCAGTGAAGCCTATAACTATGGCTACACCTTC CASSEAYNYGYTF
- TRBJ2-7 TRBV7-6 TRBD2 TGTGCCAGCAGCTTGGGGCTAGCGGGGGGAACATACGAGCAGTACTTC CASSLGLAGGTYEQYF
- TRBJ2-6 TRBV10-3 TRBD1 TGTGCCATCAGTGACTTACAGGGGGCTGGGGCCAACGTCCTGACTTTC CAISDLQGAGANVLTF
- TRBJ2-3 TRBV4-2 TRBD2 TGTGCCAGCAGCCAAACCAGACTAGCGGGGGGTGGCACAGATACGCAGTATTTT CASSQTRLAGGGTDTQYF
- TRBJ2-7 TRBV4-1 - TGCGCCAGCAGCCTAAGTGAGAGCTCCTACGAGCAGTACTTC CASSLSESSYEQYF
few TRBJ1-5 TRBV4-1 TRBD1 TGCGCCAGCAGCCTTGAGACAGGGGGAGGTTATCAGCCCCAGCATTTT CASSLETGGGYQPQHF
- TRBJ2-1 TRBV5-4 TRBD2 TGTGCCAGCAGCCTTGGACTAGCGGGGCCCTCCTACAATGAGCAGTTCTTC CASSLGLAGPSYNEQFF
- TRBJ2-3 TRBV29-1 - - CSVGPGLAFSITDTQYF
- TRBJ2-4 TRBV19 TRBD2 TGTGCCAGTAGCGAAACCTTGACTAGCGGGGAGTACTTC CASSETLTSGEYF
- TRBJ2-4 TRBV7-2 - TGTGCCAGCAGCCCAGTTGGTAGGGGAAACATTCAGTACTTC CASSPVGRGNIQYF
- TRBJ2-2 TRBV5-1 TRBD2 TGCGCCAGCAGCCTTAGCGGGGAAGACACCGGGGAGCTGTTTTTT CASSLSGEDTGELFF
- TRBJ1-1 TRBV29-1 - TGCAGCGTGTGGGCGGGGTCGAACACTGAAGCTTTCTTT CSVWAGSNTEAFF
- TRBJ1-1 TRBV28 - TGTGCCAGCCGAAGGCGACTGCTTCTCGACACTGAAGCTTTCTTT CASRRRLLLDTEAFF
few TRBJ1-1 TRBV5-1 - TGCGCCAGCAGCTTCGGTGGCGAGGCTGAAGCTTTCTTT CASSFGGEAEAFF
- TRBJ2-1 TRBV5-6 TRBD2 TGTGCCAGCAGCACCGGGACTAGCGGGCTTGTCGAGCAGTTCTTC CASSTGTSGLVEQFF